Listed below are T cell receptor beta chains from one sample, sequenced in a study of blood T cell repertoires in COVID-19. Data came from immunoSEQ multiplex PCR; TCRdb stores just in-frame clones and leaves some out. The table has fewer than 65,000 clones, roughly 79% seen once. The sequencing input was peripheral blood. The receptor source for this set is a man aged 60 to 75 with acute or convalescent COVID-19. The CDR3 runs from the conserved cysteine through the conserved F or W. The D gene is left open where the match is weak. Part of the rows lack a size; the others show once, few, many or a class for expanded clones.

cdr3_aa: CASSLQNTYTEAFF
cdr3_nt: TGTGCCAGCAGCTTACAGAACACCTACACTGAAGCTTTCTTT
j_call: TRBJ1-1
v_call: TRBV5-4
d_call: .
clone_size: .

cdr3_aa: CAWRRGLSADTQYF
cdr3_nt: TGTGCCTGGAGGAGGGGGTTGAGCGCAGATACGCAGTATTTT
j_call: TRBJ2-3
v_call: TRBV30
d_call: .
clone_size: .

cdr3_aa: CASSLVGRGNTEAFF
cdr3_nt: TGTGCCAGCAGCTTAGTCGGCAGGGGGAACACTGAAGCTTTCTTT
j_call: TRBJ1-1
v_call: TRBV11-2
d_call: .
clone_size: once

cdr3_aa: CASSDRGATEAFF
cdr3_nt: TGTGCCAGCAGCGACAGGGGGGCGACTGAAGCTTTCTTT
j_call: TRBJ1-1
v_call: TRBV9
d_call: TRBD1
clone_size: once

cdr3_aa: CASSRDRADNEQFF
cdr3_nt: TGTGCCAGCTCCCGGGACAGGGCCGACAATGAGCAGTTCTTC
j_call: TRBJ2-1
v_call: TRBV18
d_call: TRBD1
clone_size: .

cdr3_aa: CASRPTTGNNEQFF
cdr3_nt: TGTGCCAGCCGACCTACGACAGGAAACAATGAGCAGTTCTTC
j_call: TRBJ2-1
v_call: TRBV19
d_call: .
clone_size: .

cdr3_aa: CASSPVTVNTEAFF
cdr3_nt: TGTGCCAGCAGTCCAGTGACAGTGAACACTGAAGCTTTCTTT
j_call: TRBJ1-1
v_call: TRBV6-5
d_call: .
clone_size: .

cdr3_aa: CASSFALEWTEAFF
cdr3_nt: TGTGCCAGCAGCTTCGCCCTCGAGTGGACTGAAGCTTTCTTT
j_call: TRBJ1-1
v_call: TRBV5-4
d_call: .
clone_size: .

cdr3_aa: CASSLGASGGAGVSSYEQYF
cdr3_nt: TGTGCCAGCAGCTTAGGAGCTAGCGGGGGGGCGGGGGTTAGCTCCTACGAGCAGTACTTC
j_call: TRBJ2-7
v_call: TRBV7-8
d_call: TRBD2
clone_size: .

cdr3_aa: CASSFLTQQETQYF
cdr3_nt: TGTGCCAGCAGTTTTTTAACACAGCAAGAGACCCAGTACTTC
j_call: TRBJ2-5
v_call: TRBV27
d_call: .
clone_size: .

cdr3_aa: CASSFLGRIGSEKLFF
cdr3_nt: TGTGCCAGCAGTTTCCTAGGACGTATTGGGAGTGAAAAACTGTTTTTT
j_call: TRBJ1-4
v_call: TRBV6-2/TRBV6-3
d_call: .
clone_size: .

cdr3_aa: CASSPDRAQGVSGYTF
cdr3_nt: TGTGCCAGTAGCCCCGACAGGGCCCAAGGGGTGAGTGGCTACACCTTC
j_call: TRBJ1-2
v_call: TRBV19
d_call: TRBD1
clone_size: .

cdr3_aa: CATGERQAFF
cdr3_nt: TGTGCCACGGGGGAGCGACAAGCTTTCTTT
j_call: TRBJ1-1
v_call: TRBV6-5
d_call: .
clone_size: .

cdr3_aa: CASSRLTGGALREQYF
cdr3_nt: TGTGCCAGTAGTCGCCTTACGGGGGGGGCTCTGAGGGAGCAGTACTTC
j_call: TRBJ2-7
v_call: TRBV19
d_call: TRBD2
clone_size: .

cdr3_aa: CASSARWSSSGANVLTF
cdr3_nt: TGTGCCAGCAGCGCCCGATGGAGTAGCTCTGGGGCCAACGTCCTGACTTTC
j_call: TRBJ2-6
v_call: TRBV5-4
d_call: .
clone_size: .

cdr3_aa: CASTFSPGTNYGYTF
cdr3_nt: TGCGCCAGCACTTTTTCCCCCGGGACAAACTATGGCTACACCTTC
j_call: TRBJ1-2
v_call: TRBV5-1
d_call: .
clone_size: .

cdr3_aa: CASSDRTGEAEQFF
cdr3_nt: TGTGCCAGCAGTGACAGAACTGGGGAGGCCGAGCAGTTCTTC
j_call: TRBJ2-1
v_call: TRBV2
d_call: .
clone_size: .

cdr3_aa: CASSQDRAGGAKNIQYF
cdr3_nt: TGTGCCAGCAGCCAAGATCGGGCAGGGGGAGCCAAAAACATTCAGTACTTC
j_call: TRBJ2-4
v_call: TRBV14
d_call: TRBD1
clone_size: .

cdr3_aa: CASSLMGGPETQYF
cdr3_nt: TGTGCCAGCAGCTTAATGGGGGGGCCGGAGACCCAGTACTTC
j_call: TRBJ2-5
v_call: TRBV7-9
d_call: .
clone_size: .

cdr3_aa: CASSLVADTQYF
cdr3_nt: TGTGCCAGCAGCTTGGTAGCAGATACGCAGTATTTT
j_call: TRBJ2-3
v_call: TRBV5-6
d_call: .
clone_size: once

cdr3_aa: CASKKGQATDTQYF
cdr3_nt: TGTGCCAGCAAGAAAGGCCAGGCGACAGATACGCAGTATTTT
j_call: TRBJ2-3
v_call: TRBV21-1
d_call: .
clone_size: .

cdr3_aa: CASSPSSQGSNQPQHF
cdr3_nt: TGTGCCAGCTCACCATCTTCACAGGGGTCAAATCAGCCCCAGCATTTT
j_call: TRBJ1-5
v_call: TRBV18
d_call: TRBD1
clone_size: .

cdr3_aa: CASSLQGGTEAFF
cdr3_nt: TGTGCCAGCAGCTTACAGGGAGGAACTGAAGCTTTCTTT
j_call: TRBJ1-1
v_call: TRBV7-9
d_call: .
clone_size: .

cdr3_aa: CASNHDRNPFEQYF
cdr3_nt: TGTGCCAGCAACCACGACAGGAACCCCTTCGAGCAGTACTTC
j_call: TRBJ2-7
v_call: TRBV7-2
d_call: .
clone_size: once